This T cell receptor beta chain derives from a study of blood T cell repertoires in COVID-19. Study information: Whether acute or convalescent, the COVID-19 samples came from the United States, Italy and Spain. The analysed material was cDNA or gDNA that came from T cells, B-cell-depleted T cells, or PBMCs.

V was shortened by 3 bases and J by 1 base, with 12 bases between the two germline ends. Germline values: CDR1 SEHNR, CDR2 FQNEAQ (reference sequence). CDR3 length equals 15 residues. In the original processing: Estimated nucleated cell counts came from reference gene primer amplification. Libraries were prepared by immunoSEQ multiplex PCR; TCRdb keeps only in-frame clonotypes and omits some of them. Clone size and the V and J calls come from that table; the DNA yielded D and trimming. The sample lists about 98,000 clones; around 82% were seen once. Specimen: peripheral blood. The rearrangement joins TRBV7-9 to TRBJ1-1, with D possibly being TRBD1 (5 bases). This clonotype originated in a man in his 70s with active or convalescent COVID-19. Here the CDR3 DNA reads TGTGCCAGCAGCTTCTCCGGGGGGTCGAACACTGAAGCTTTCTTT. Encoded protein: CASSFSGGSNTEAFF.